A selection of T cell receptor beta chains follows, all from one sample in a study of blood T cell repertoires in COVID-19. Libraries were prepared by immunoSEQ multiplex PCR; TCRdb keeps only in-frame clonotypes and omits some of them. The data contain 200,000 to 300,000 clones, about nine tenths of them singletons. Sequenced input: peripheral blood. These receptor sequences come from a man in his 60s who had recovered from COVID-19. The CDR3 runs from the conserved cysteine through the conserved F or W. A D gene is named only where the DNA matches it firmly. Only part of the rows carry a size: once, few, many, or a class if the clone is expanded.

D gene: -
V gene: TRBV27
clone size: -
J gene: TRBJ1-1
CDR3 DNA: TGTGCCAGCAGTACTCAGGGGACCGAAGCTTTCTTT
CDR3 protein: CASSTQGTEAFF

D gene: TRBD1
V gene: TRBV19
clone size: -
J gene: TRBJ1-4
CDR3 DNA: TGTGCCAGTAGTATCTTGACAGGGAGAACTGAAAAACTGTTTTTT
CDR3 protein: CASSILTGRTEKLFF

D gene: -
V gene: TRBV6-2/TRBV6-3
clone size: -
J gene: TRBJ2-4
CDR3 DNA: TGTGCCAGCAGTTTCAGGGGAGGGGACATTCAGTACTTC
CDR3 protein: CASSFRGGDIQYF

D gene: TRBD1
V gene: TRBV6-6
clone size: -
J gene: TRBJ2-7
CDR3 DNA: TGTGCCAGCAAACTAACAGGGGACTACGAGCAGTACTTC
CDR3 protein: CASKLTGDYEQYF

D gene: TRBD2
V gene: TRBV2
clone size: few
J gene: TRBJ2-1
CDR3 DNA: TGTGCCAGCAGTGAGGCGGGGGGGACCTACAATGAGCAGTTCTTC
CDR3 protein: CASSEAGGTYNEQFF

D gene: TRBD1
V gene: TRBV9
clone size: -
J gene: TRBJ1-6
CDR3 DNA: TGTGCCAGCAGCCTCCAAGACAGGGGAAATTCACCCCTCCACTTT
CDR3 protein: CASSLQDRGNSPLHF

D gene: TRBD1
V gene: TRBV15
clone size: -
J gene: TRBJ1-6
CDR3 DNA: TGTGCCACCAGCGGACAGACAGGGCTAAATTCACCCCTCCACTTT
CDR3 protein: CATSGQTGLNSPLHF

D gene: -
V gene: TRBV4-1
clone size: -
J gene: TRBJ1-5
CDR3 DNA: TGCGCCAGCAGTCTACAGGATAGCAATCAGCCCCAGCATTTT
CDR3 protein: CASSLQDSNQPQHF

D gene: TRBD2
V gene: TRBV2
clone size: few
J gene: TRBJ2-3
CDR3 DNA: TGTGCCAGCAGTCACACTAAGCGGGGGGGCCCGACGCAGTATTTT
CDR3 protein: CASSHTKRGGPTQYF

D gene: -
V gene: TRBV9
clone size: few
J gene: TRBJ1-3
CDR3 DNA: TGTGCCAGCAGCGTAGGGGGCATAGGAAACACCATATATTTT
CDR3 protein: CASSVGGIGNTIYF

D gene: -
V gene: TRBV19
clone size: -
J gene: TRBJ1-4
CDR3 DNA: TGTGCCAGTACGAAGCTACCTAATGAAAAACTGTTTTTT
CDR3 protein: CASTKLPNEKLFF

D gene: TRBD2
V gene: TRBV7-6
clone size: -
J gene: TRBJ2-3
CDR3 DNA: TGTGCCAGCAGCTTAGAACCCCCCTTAGCGGGGGGATGGGGCCCCACAGATACGCAGTATTTT
CDR3 protein: CASSLEPPLAGGWGPTDTQYF

D gene: TRBD1
V gene: TRBV2
clone size: -
J gene: TRBJ2-7
CDR3 DNA: TGTGCCAGCAGGACGGGACAGTCTTCCTACGAGCAGTACTTC
CDR3 protein: CASRTGQSSYEQYF

D gene: TRBD1
V gene: TRBV19
clone size: -
J gene: TRBJ2-3
CDR3 DNA: TGTGCCAGTAGCCGTATCGGCGAGACAGGGACAGATACGCAGTATTTT
CDR3 protein: CASSRIGETGTDTQYF

D gene: -
V gene: TRBV4-1
clone size: -
J gene: TRBJ1-5
CDR3 DNA: TGCGCCAGCAGCCCCCGGGACTCCAATCAGCCCCAGCATTTT
CDR3 protein: CASSPRDSNQPQHF

D gene: TRBD2
V gene: TRBV4-1
clone size: -
J gene: TRBJ2-3
CDR3 DNA: TGCGCCAGCAGCCCTGGTGCGCGGGGGGGCACAGATACGCAGTATTTT
CDR3 protein: CASSPGARGGTDTQYF

D gene: TRBD1
V gene: TRBV19
clone size: -
J gene: TRBJ1-6
CDR3 DNA: TGTGCCAGTAGTACCCAACCGGGACAGGGGGCTTGGAATTCACCCCTCCACTTT
CDR3 protein: CASSTQPGQGAWNSPLHF

D gene: -
V gene: TRBV19
clone size: -
J gene: TRBJ2-2
CDR3 DNA: TGTGCCAGTTGCAGGTCGACCGGGGAGCTGTTTTTT
CDR3 protein: CASCRSTGELFF

D gene: -
V gene: TRBV5-6
clone size: once
J gene: TRBJ1-1
CDR3 DNA: TGTGCCAGCAGACGAGTGGGGGGACGGAAGCAAGCTTTCTTT
CDR3 protein: CASRRVGGRKQAFF

D gene: -
V gene: TRBV29-1
clone size: -
J gene: TRBJ1-2
CDR3 DNA: TGCAGCGTTGAAAAACAGGGAAACGACTACACCTTC
CDR3 protein: CSVEKQGNDYTF

D gene: TRBD2
V gene: TRBV19
clone size: once
J gene: TRBJ2-2
CDR3 DNA: TGTGCCAGTAATCGGCGGGGAGGGGTCACCGGGGAGCTGTTTTTT
CDR3 protein: CASNRRGGVTGELFF

D gene: TRBD2
V gene: TRBV3-1/TRBV3-2
clone size: -
J gene: TRBJ2-5
CDR3 DNA: TGTGCCAGCAGCCCCCGACTAGCGGGGGGGCTGGAGACCCAGTACTTC
CDR3 protein: CASSPRLAGGLETQYF

D gene: TRBD1
V gene: TRBV18
clone size: -
J gene: TRBJ2-7
CDR3 DNA: TGTGCCAGCTCACCACCATGGGGACAGGGACAATACGAGCAGTACTTC
CDR3 protein: CASSPPWGQGQYEQYF

D gene: TRBD1
V gene: TRBV5-4
clone size: -
J gene: TRBJ1-2
CDR3 DNA: TGTGCCAGCAGCGGAGACAGGGACCCCTATGGCTACACCTTC
CDR3 protein: CASSGDRDPYGYTF